Listed here are 24 T cell receptor beta chains from one sample, sequenced in a study of blood T cell repertoires in COVID-19. The protocol was immunoSEQ multiplex PCR, while the TCRdb copy is restricted to in-frame clones and leaves out a portion. The repertoire holds 150,000 to 180,000 clones, with about three quarters as singletons. The sequencing input was peripheral blood. These receptor sequences come from an elderly man with acute or convalescent COVID-19.

This sequence joins TRBV2 and TRBJ2-1; tentatively, D is TRBD2 (6 bases). Germline V gene sequence: CDR1 SNHLY, CDR2 FYNNEI. This CDR3 is 11 amino acids long. The CDR3: CHMTRYNEQFF. The CDR3 DNA is TGTCACATGACTAGATACAATGAGCAGTTCTTC.

The chain combines TRBV6-5 with TRBJ2-5, with a possible D match to TRBD1 (5 bases). Trimming pared 5 bases from V and 1 base from J, leaving 8 bases between. The length of the CDR3 is 13 residues. Germline CDR1 reads MNHEY; CDR2 reads SVGAGI. CDR3 bases: TGTGCCAGCAGTCCCAGGGTCCAAGAGACCCAGTACTTC. This sequence encodes CASSPRVQETQYF.

The sample holds a few counts of this clone. The gene calls are TRBV9 and TRBJ2-1, with TRBD1 matching 7 bases. The CDR3 is 15 amino acids. The J segment lost 0 bases and the V segment lost 3 bases, leaving 3 bases of the junction unmatched. Germline V gene sequence: CDR1 SGDLS, CDR2 YYNGEE. CDR3 sequence: CASSGRDSSYNEQFF. CDR3 nucleotide sequence: TGTGCCAGCAGCGGCCGGGACAGCTCCTACAATGAGCAGTTCTTC.

The chain combines TRBV19 with TRBJ2-7, with 7 bases lining up with TRBD1. Trimming removed 1 base from V and 1 base from J; junction bases left unmatched: 1. This CDR3 is built from 14 residues. Germline CDR1 LNHDA, CDR2 SQIVND (reference sequence). CDR3 coding DNA: TGTGCCAGTAGTATAGGACAGGGTTCCTACGAGCAGTACTTC. Amino acids: CASSIGQGSYEQYF.

The gene calls are TRBV18 and TRBJ2-5; possible D gene TRBD1, 6 bases. Deletions cut 4 bases from V and 4 bases from J, with 10 bases between. This CDR3 spans 13 amino acids. Germline V gene lookup returns CDR1 KGHSH and CDR2 LQKENI. CDR3 sequence reads: CASSRGQRETQYF. The CDR3 DNA reads TGTGCCAGCTCACGAGGACAGCGAGAGACCCAGTACTTC.

J is TRBJ2-3 and V is TRBV7-9; tentatively, D is TRBD2 (5 bases). The germline V gene has CDR1 SEHNR and CDR2 FQNEAQ (reference sequence). CDR3 length equals 16 residues. Trimming took 5 bases from V and 4 from J, leaving 19 bases between them. The CDR3 sequence is CASSPHDAGPADTQYF. DNA for the CDR3: TGTGCCAGCAGCCCGCACGATGCGGGCCCGGCAGATACGCAGTATTTT.

This clone has more than one count but fewer than ten. This rearrangement joins TRBV6-6 to TRBJ1-6; D remains unclear. The CDR3 has 13 amino acids. V was pared by 4 bases and J by 8 bases, with 9 bases between. Germline V lookup: CDR1 MNHNY, CDR2 SVGAGI (reference sequence). The CDR3 here is CASSSIDYSPLHF. CDR3 coding DNA: TGTGCCAGCAGTTCAATAGACTATTCACCCCTCCACTTT.

This clone was counted between two and nine times. The chain couples TRBV4-1 to TRBJ2-1; D not certain. The CDR3 consists of 16 residues. With 1 base removed from V and 0 bases from J, the gap between germline ends came to 10 bases. The V gene's germline CDR1 is MGHRA and CDR2 YSYEKL. CDR3 in DNA: TGCGCCAGCAGCCAAGCCAGATCACGCTCCTACAATGAGCAGTTCTTC. This sequence encodes CASSQARSRSYNEQFF.

This chain links TRBV29-1 with TRBJ2-2; the match to TRBD2 covers 10 bases. Germline CDR1 reads SQVTM; CDR2 reads ANQGSEA. This CDR3 region has 12 residues. V was pared by 7 bases and J by 7 bases, with 3 bases of the junction left unmatched. The CDR3 protein is CSAGLAFGELFF. CDR3 nucleotide sequence: TGCAGCGCGGGACTAGCGTTCGGGGAGCTGTTTTTT.

The chain links TRBV18 to TRBJ2-1, with TRBD1 matching over 10 bases. This CDR3 has 16 residues. Germline CDR1 reads KGHSH; CDR2 reads LQKENI. V lost 8 bases, J lost 9 bases, and 16 bases stayed unmatched. The CDR3 coding sequence is TGTGCCAGCGCCAAAGCCGGGGACAGGGGTCGGGTTGAGCAGTTCTTC. Residues: CASAKAGDRGRVEQFF. Full variable domain (rest looked up from reference TRBV18 and TRBJ2-1): NAGVMQNPRHLVRRRGQEARLRCSPMKGHSHVYWYRQLPEEGLKFMVYLQKENIIDESGMPKERFSAEFPKEGPSILRIQQVVRGDSAAYFCASAKAGDRGRVEQFFGPGTRLTVL.

CDR3 bases: TGTGCCAGCTCACCGATTACGACAGGGGATCGCGGCCGTCAGCCCCAGCATTTT. It specifies CASSPITTGDRGRQPQHF. This chain uses TRBV18 with TRBJ1-5; 8 nucleotides match TRBD1. V was pared by 3 bases and J by 6 bases, with 16 bases of the junction left unmatched. Germline CDR1 and CDR2: KGHSH and LQKENI. The CDR3 loop spans 18 amino acids.

On this clone itself: This same CDR3 is encoded by further DNA sequences in the sample. J is TRBJ1-2 and V is TRBV2; 7 bases agree with TRBD1. Germline V gives CDR1 SNHLY, CDR2 FYNNEI. The CDR3 sequence is 14 residues long. J lost 4 bases, V lost 1 base, and 3 bases had no gene match. The CDR3 DNA reads TGTGCCAGCAGTGAAGTGGCAGGGGGCTATGGCTACACCTTC. This codes for CASSEVAGGYGYTF. The entire variable domain, with the rest obtained from reference TRBV2 and TRBJ1-2, is as follows: EPEVTQTPSHQVTQMGQEVILRCVPISNHLYFYWYRQILGQKVEFLVSFYNNEISEKSEIFDDQFSVERPDGSNFTLKIRSTKLEDSAMYFCASSEVAGGYGYTFGSGTRLTVV.

J is TRBJ1-2 and V is TRBV5-1, with a possible D match to TRBD1 (5 bases). The length of the CDR3 is 13 residues. The V and J ends lost 5 bases and 2 bases respectively, with 10 bases between them. Germline V gene data show CDR1 as SGHRS and CDR2 as YFSETQ. CDR3 sequence (DNA): TGCGCCAGCAGGAAGACAGAGAACTATGGCTACACCTTC. Encoded protein: CASRKTENYGYTF.

This chain links TRBV11-2 with TRBJ2-5; D is unclear. This CDR3 contains 13 residues. Germline CDR1 and CDR2: SGHAT and FQNNGV. The ends were cut back, 5 bases at V and 5 bases at J, with 12 bases in the middle. CDR3 coding DNA: TGTGCCAGCAGCCCCGTCTCGTTCGAGACCCAGTACTTC. It is translated as CASSPVSFETQYF. The full variable domain, with the rest looked up from reference TRBV11-2 and TRBJ2-5, is EAGVAQSPRYKIIEKRQSVAFWCNPISGHATLYWYQQILGQGPKLLIQFQNNGVVDDSQLPKDRFSAERLKGVDSTLKIQPAKLEDSAVYLCASSPVSFETQYFGPGTRLLVL.

The rearrangement uses TRBV7-6 and TRBJ2-3; TRBD1 matches 8 bases. Germline CDR1 reads SGHVS; CDR2 reads FNYEAQ. J lost 4 bases, V lost 5 bases, and 17 bases had no gene match. This CDR3 is built from 18 residues. The CDR3 loop reads CASSRGGQGAMWADTQYF. In nucleotides, the CDR3 is TGTGCCAGCAGCAGGGGTGGGCAGGGGGCGATGTGGGCAGATACGCAGTATTTT.

This clone turned up a few times. The chain has TRBV6-6 and TRBJ1-3; possible D gene TRBD1, 5 bases. Germline CDR1 reads MNHNY; CDR2 reads SVGAGI (reference sequence). The CDR3 has 15 residues. Trimming shortened V by 7 bases and J by 0 bases, and 13 bases separated the two germline ends. The CDR3 DNA reads TGTGCCAGCACAGGGAGGGCTGGCTCTGGAAACACCATATATTTT. Protein sequence: CASTGRAGSGNTIYF.

This clone was seen only once. The CDR3 protein is CASSPRVVRHNEQFF. The CDR3 DNA sequence: TGTGCCAGCAGCCCGCGCGTGGTGAGGCACAATGAGCAGTTCTTC. V is TRBV11-3 and J is TRBJ2-1; D remains ambiguous. The CDR3 sequence is 15 residues long. Trimming removed 5 bases at V and 5 bases at J, with 16 bases between. Germline CDR1 SGHNT, CDR2 YENEEA.

V is TRBV6-2 or TRBV6-3 and J is TRBJ1-2; tentatively, D is TRBD1 (6 bases). The CDR3 loop spans 13 amino acids. The germline V gene has CDR1 MNHEY and CDR2 SVGEGT. Trimming cost V 0 bases and J 7 bases, with 9 bases left between them. The CDR3 loop reads CASSYSQGVGYTF. For the CDR3, the DNA is TGTGCCAGCAGTTACTCACAGGGTGTTGGCTACACCTTC.

This clone was detected only a few times. V and J are TRBV6-9 and TRBJ2-7, with TRBD1 matching over 11 bases. The CDR3 sequence is 15 residues long. The ends lost 4 bases at V and 2 bases at J; junction bases unmatched: 4. Germline V lookup: CDR1 MNHGY, CDR2 SVAAGI. CDR3 amino acids: CASSSGTGGTYEQYV. The CDR3 DNA sequence: TGTGCCAGCAGTTCCGGGACAGGGGGTACCTACGAGCAGTACGTC.

The chain has TRBV28 and TRBJ1-5; TRBD1 might be the D (6 bases). Per germline, CDR1 MDHEN and CDR2 SYDVKM. V shed 6 bases and J shed 7 bases, with 10 bases lying between them. The CDR3 is 12 residues long. The CDR3 protein is CASRGAQQPQHF. The CDR3 DNA is TGTGCCAGCAGGGGGGCGCAGCAGCCCCAGCATTTT.

The chain has TRBV10-3 and TRBJ2-3; TRBD1 aligns across 8 bases. There are 15 residues in the CDR3. The ends lost 10 bases at V and 0 bases at J; junction bases unmatched: 9. Germline V gives CDR1 ENHRY, CDR2 SYGVKD. The CDR3 loop is CATAPGTGSTDTQYF. In nucleotides, the CDR3 is TGTGCCACGGCCCCCGGGACAGGCAGCACAGATACGCAGTATTTT.

The J gene is TRBJ2-7, the V gene TRBV3-1 (or the pseudogene TRBV3-2); D might be TRBD1 (6 bases). Germline-derived CDR1 and CDR2 are LGHDT and YNNKEL (reference sequence). Trimming took 3 bases from V and 5 from J, leaving 14 bases between them. CDR3 size: 14 residues. The CDR3 reads CASSQTSGTHEQYV. The CDR3 region has the DNA TGTGCCAGCAGCCAGACCTCCGGGACACACGAGCAGTACGTC.

J is TRBJ2-7 and V is TRBV4-1; 8 nucleotides line up with TRBD1. The CDR3 totals 15 residues. With V trimmed by 0 bases and J by 4 bases, 5 bases remained unmatched. Germline V gene data show CDR1 as MGHRA and CDR2 as YSYEKL. The CDR3 DNA reads TGCGCCAGCAGCCAAGAGGCAGGGGGCTATTACGAGCAGTACTTC. It yields the protein CASSQEAGGYYEQYF.

There are a few counts of this clone. The V and J genes are TRBV6-2 or TRBV6-3 and TRBJ1-1; 7 bases fit TRBD1. Trimming removed 2 bases from V and 3 bases from J; junction bases left unmatched: 3. The CDR3 covers 14 residues. Germline values: CDR1 MNHEY, CDR2 SVGEGT. The CDR3 nucleotides are TGTGCCAGCAGTTACGACAGGGTCCACACTGAAGCTTTCTTT. Translated, it gives CASSYDRVHTEAFF.